This T cell receptor (beta chain) originates from a study of blood T cell repertoires in COVID-19 (dated by TCRdb to the early 2020s). With regard to the full study: Samples from collaborators originated in the United States, Italy and Spain and spanned both the acute and convalescent phases of COVID-19. The prospective study material was composed of cDNA or gDNA derived from T cells, B-cell-depleted T cells, or PBMCs. Deeply sampled blood TCRbeta repertoires from subjects exposed to, actively infected with, or recovered from COVID-19 were included in the dataset. The repertoires were released in a freely available public database meant as a resource for research on the immune response to SARS-CoV-2. The samples were drawn from the first 160 participants of the ongoing ImmuneRACE study and from over 950 subjects provided by 6 global collaborators. Nearly every sample came with metadata listing a de-identified subject ID, COVID-19 status, age in years and sex. Where available, HLA class I and class II types were taken from metadata supplied by the sample provider and were not determined by assay-based typing.

Of note for this clone: The antigen this receptor binds is unknown. No quality values exist for individual bases; no much larger clone is one base distant.

From its cysteine to its phenylalanine, the CDR3 spans 11 amino acids. The only DNA kept is the CDR3, 33 bases in frame from the first base. Relative to germline, V is 4 bases shorter and J is 8 bases shorter, with 11 bases between their ends. From a lookup of the germline V gene, CDR1 and CDR2 are SQVTM and ANQGSEA. Each collaborating institution followed its own protocols to collect whole blood in K2EDTA tubes. For TCRbeta analysis, collaborators shipped samples in one of three forms: frozen whole blood, isolated PBMCs, or DNA extracted from either of those sample types. TCRbeta CDR3 regions were amplified from genomic DNA using the immunoSEQ Assay, a bias-controlled multiplex PCR. Turning to the authors' computational methods: The number of nucleated cells in each sample was estimated by amplification of reference gene primers within the assay. To quantify the absolute abundance of each unique TCRbeta CDR3 rearrangement, sequence reads were collapsed and filtered. For each sample, productive Simpson clonality was calculated as the square root of Simpson's diversity index across productive rearrangements. In its TCRdb copy, this immuneACCESS table keeps in-frame sequences only and misses some clones. Where compared with another copy, unresolved V genes explain less than half of these, and the others have no known cause. The DNA gave D and trimming, while V, J and clone size come from that table. The sample table contains approximately 280,000 clones; only one count was recorded for roughly 85% of them. The biggest ten clones account for approximately 9.9% of the sample.

The paper as a whole reports these results and caveats: The quantity of clinical and demographic metadata differed by source and by participant and was supplied without curation.

This receptor chain uses TRBV29-1 and TRBJ1-2; the D gene is not confidently resolved. Sequencing used peripheral blood. The source of this sequence is a woman aged 65 to 85 with acute or convalescent COVID-19. The DNA sequence is given as TGCAGCGTTGCAGGAACTGGCGGCTACACCTTC. It translates as CSVAGTGGYTF.